These 24 T cell receptor beta chains share one sample of origin, sequenced in a study of blood T cell repertoires in COVID-19. Profiling relied on immunoSEQ multiplex PCR, and the TCRdb table lists in-frame clones only, not all of them. Of about 190,000 clones listed, 70% to 90% are singletons. Sequencing input: peripheral blood. These receptors originate from a man aged 25 to 40 with acute or convalescent COVID-19.

This chain uses TRBV28 with TRBJ1-5; D perhaps matches TRBD1 (6 bases). Germline V gives CDR1 MDHEN, CDR2 SYDVKM. The CDR3 spans 14 residues. Trimming left V 5 bases short and J 6 bases short, with 14 bases between. The CDR3 is CASSLDRRAQPQHF. The CDR3 DNA reads TGTGCCAGCAGTCTCGACAGGCGGGCTCAGCCCCAGCATTTT.

The chain combines TRBV5-6 with TRBJ1-1, with TRBD1 as a possible D gene (6 bases). Trimming shortened V by 4 bases and J by 6 bases, and 13 bases separated the two germline ends. CDR1 and CDR2 from the germline V gene are SGHDT and YYEEEE. This CDR3 comprises 13 residues. In DNA, the CDR3 is TGTGCCAGCAGCGATAAAAACAGGGCTGAAGCTTTCTTT. Its protein is CASSDKNRAEAFF.

The chain is built from TRBV5-1 and TRBJ1-2, with 7 bases fitting TRBD1. V shed 2 bases, J shed 6 bases, and the junction held 10 bases outside the gene matches. The germline V gene encodes CDR1 SGHRS and CDR2 YFSETQ. The CDR3 consists of 15 residues. CDR3 in DNA: TGCGCCAGCAGCTTTTCAGAAAACAGGGGAAATGGCTACACCTTC. It specifies CASSFSENRGNGYTF.

The CDR3 nucleotides are TGTGCCTGGAGTGGAGGGTTTCTAGCGGGGGGGAGCTCCTACAATGAGCAGTTCTTC. Encoded protein: CAWSGGFLAGGSSYNEQFF. This chain joins TRBV30 and TRBJ2-1; 12 nucleotides line up with TRBD2. V was clipped by 1 base and J by 0 bases; unmatched bases: 10. CDR3 length: 19 residues. The germline V gene has CDR1 GTSNPN and CDR2 SVGIG (reference sequence).

The genes are TRBV30 and TRBJ1-3; a possible D gene is TRBD1 (5 bases). Germline V gives CDR1 GTSNPN, CDR2 SVGIG (reference sequence). The CDR3 length is 16 residues. V dropped 1 base and J dropped 0 bases, with 13 bases sitting between them. CDR3 protein: CAWSDTGPLSGNTIYF. The CDR3, as DNA: TGTGCCTGGAGTGATACAGGCCCTCTCTCTGGAAACACCATATATTTT.

CDR3 coding DNA: TGTGCCAGCAGCGGCGGGGCAAATCAGCCCCAGCATTTT. Amino acids: CASSGGANQPQHF. V is TRBV7-9 and J is TRBJ1-5; D may be TRBD1 (5 bases). This CDR3 has 13 residues. With 5 bases removed from V and 4 bases from J, the gap between germline ends came to 9 bases. Germline assignment: CDR1 SEHNR and CDR2 FQNEAQ (reference sequence).

The chain is built from TRBV5-1 and TRBJ1-1, with D tentatively TRBD1 (5 bases). The CDR3 is 15 residues long. Per the germline V gene, CDR1 is SGHRS and CDR2 is YFSETQ. V was shortened by 3 bases and J by 0 bases, with 12 bases between the two germline ends. The CDR3: CASSSLDSMNTEAFF. As DNA, the CDR3 is TGCGCCAGCAGCTCCTTAGACAGTATGAACACTGAAGCTTTCTTT. Together with reference TRBV5-1 and TRBJ1-1, the CDR3 gives the full variable domain: KAGVTQTPRYLIKTRGQQVTLSCSPISGHRSVSWYQQTPGQGLQFLFEYFSETQRNKGNFPGRFSGRQFSNSRSEMNVSTLELGDSALYLCASSSLDSMNTEAFFGQGTRLTVV.

The V gene is TRBV10-3, the J gene TRBJ1-2; 8 positions match TRBD1. The J segment lost 8 bases and the V segment lost 10 bases, leaving 21 bases of the junction unmatched. There are 16 residues in the CDR3. Looked up from germline, CDR1 is ENHRY and CDR2 is SYGVKD. The CDR3 DNA reads as TGTGCCACAACCATCGGGGACAGGTCCGCCTTGGGGGGCTACACCTTC. Translating it yields CATTIGDRSALGGYTF.

The genes are TRBV5-1 and TRBJ2-2; 9 bases match TRBD1. V lost 0 bases, J lost 6 bases, and 0 bases stayed unmatched. The CDR3 runs 14 residues. Germline V lookup: CDR1 SGHRS, CDR2 YFSETQ. CDR3: CASSLGTGAGELFF. The CDR3 DNA is TGCGCCAGCAGCTTGGGGACAGGGGCCGGGGAGCTGTTTTTT. The variable domain in full, with the rest retrieved from reference TRBV5-1 and TRBJ2-2, is KAGVTQTPRYLIKTRGQQVTLSCSPISGHRSVSWYQQTPGQGLQFLFEYFSETQRNKGNFPGRFSGRQFSNSRSEMNVSTLELGDSALYLCASSLGTGAGELFFGEGSRLTVL.

V gene TRBV7-9 combines with J gene TRBJ1-3; TRBD1 is a possible D gene (5 bases). The germline V and J ends were trimmed by 4 bases and 0 bases, with 13 bases remaining between them. This CDR3 has 16 amino acids. In germline, CDR1 is SEHNR, CDR2 FQNEAQ (reference sequence). The CDR3 nucleotides are TGTGCCAGCAGCTCCCTCAGGGATAACTCTGGAAACACCATATATTTT. Amino acids: CASSSLRDNSGNTIYF. Complete variable domain (other parts from reference TRBV7-9 and TRBJ1-3): DTGVSQNPRHKITKRGQNVTFRCDPISEHNRLYWYRQTLGQGPEFLTYFQNEAQLEKSRLLSDRFSAERPKGSFSTLEIQRTEQGDSAMYLCASSSLRDNSGNTIYFGEGSWLTVV.

The V call is TRBV11-1, the J call TRBJ2-4; 13 bases are shared with TRBD2. The CDR3 is 16 residues long. The trim removed 5 bases at V and 3 bases at J, leaving 4 bases unmatched. Germline lookup yields CDR1 SGHAT and CDR2 FQDESV (reference sequence). The CDR3 DNA reads as TGTGCCAGCAGCACGAGACTAGCGGGGGGCAAAAACATTCAGTACTTC. This codes for CASSTRLAGGKNIQYF.

The chain recombines TRBV11-3 with TRBJ2-1; no clear D gene. CDR3 size: 15 residues. CDR1 is SGHNT, CDR2 YENEEA, per germline. The V end lost 1 base, the J end lost 0 bases, and 7 bases lay between the germline ends. The CDR3 region is CASSLGSRSYNEQFF. DNA of the CDR3: TGTGCCAGCAGCTTAGGGAGTCGCTCCTACAATGAGCAGTTCTTC.

The J gene is TRBJ2-5, the V gene TRBV15; D unresolved. The CDR3 covers 12 residues. The V end was cut by 5 bases, the J end by 7 bases, with 11 bases between. Germline CDR1 LNHNV, CDR2 YYDKDF (reference sequence). DNA for the CDR3: TGTGCCACCAGCCTCGAGGTCGGGACCCAGTACTTC. Its protein is CATSLEVGTQYF.

The chain uses TRBV2 and TRBJ1-2, with a possible D match to TRBD1 (6 bases). Trimming took 8 bases from V and 6 from J, leaving 7 bases between them. Looked up from germline, CDR1 is SNHLY and CDR2 is FYNNEI. CDR3 length: 10 residues. The CDR3 sequence is CASHRDGYTF. The CDR3 coding sequence is TGTGCCAGCCACAGGGATGGCTACACCTTC.

The chain carries TRBV15 and TRBJ2-5; possible D gene TRBD1, 6 bases. Trimming took off 0 bases at V and 9 bases at J, with 20 bases between the two ends. Germline V CDR1 and CDR2: LNHNV, YYDKDF (reference sequence). This CDR3 spans 16 amino acids. The CDR3 spells CATSRELLGPKGAQYF. CDR3 coding DNA: TGTGCCACCAGCAGAGAATTGTTGGGACCTAAGGGGGCCCAGTACTTC.

On this clone itself: Other DNA sequences in this sample translate to the same CDR3. The gene calls are TRBV9 and TRBJ1-2, with D unresolved. V lost 3 bases to trimming and J lost 1 base, with 7 bases between them. The length of the CDR3 is 13 residues. Germline V gives CDR1 SGDLS, CDR2 YYNGEE. The CDR3 protein is CASSAGRNYGYTF. Here the CDR3 DNA reads TGTGCCAGCAGCGCTGGGCGTAACTATGGCTACACCTTC.

This CDR3 is CASSPDRVRTGELFF. The CDR3 coding sequence is TGTGCCAGCAGTCCAGACAGGGTCCGAACTGGGGAGCTGTTTTTT. This chain connects TRBV7-3 to TRBJ2-2, with 7 nucleotides matching TRBD1. This CDR3 contains 15 residues. Trimming cost V 6 bases and J 8 bases; bases outside gene matches: 12. The germline V gene encodes CDR1 SGHTA and CDR2 FQGTGA.

V gene TRBV5-1 combines with J gene TRBJ2-2; TRBD2 matches at 7 bases. Germline CDR1 and CDR2: SGHRS and YFSETQ. Trimming took 4 bases from V and 2 from J; bases not matched to a gene: 2. The CDR3 runs 14 residues. CDR3 in DNA: TGCGCCAGCAGCAGCGGGGAAAACACCGGGGAGCTGTTTTTT. It is translated as CASSSGENTGELFF. The variable domain in full, with the rest retrieved from reference TRBV5-1 and TRBJ2-2, is KAGVTQTPRYLIKTRGQQVTLSCSPISGHRSVSWYQQTPGQGLQFLFEYFSETQRNKGNFPGRFSGRQFSNSRSEMNVSTLELGDSALYLCASSSGENTGELFFGEGSRLTVL.

The chain combines TRBV13 with TRBJ2-3; no clear D gene. This CDR3 comprises 13 residues. V dropped 3 bases and J dropped 5 bases, with 9 bases sitting between them. Per the germline V gene, CDR1 is PRHDT and CDR2 is FYEKMQ (reference sequence). This CDR3 is CASSLRAGDTQYF. DNA for the CDR3: TGTGCCAGCAGCTTGCGTGCTGGAGATACGCAGTATTTT.

V usage is TRBV7-9 and J usage is TRBJ1-2; 8 positions match TRBD1. The junction had 15 bases not matched to a gene; V was cut back by 5 bases and J by 7 bases. CDR1 SEHNR and CDR2 FQNEAQ come from the germline V gene (reference sequence). This CDR3 spans 16 amino acids. The CDR3 protein is CASSPLQTQGVSGYTF. CDR3 coding DNA: TGTGCCAGCAGCCCTCTACAGACACAGGGGGTGAGTGGCTACACCTTC.

CDR3 nucleotides: TGTGCCAGCAGCTTAAGGAGGGACCGGCGGGAAAAACTGTTTTTT. It codes for CASSLRRDRREKLFF. The J gene is TRBJ1-4, the V gene TRBV7-8; possible D gene TRBD1, 5 bases. Germline CDR1 reads SGHVS; CDR2 reads FQNEAQ. The CDR3 totals 15 residues. The germline V and J ends were trimmed by 2 bases and 8 bases, with 15 bases remaining between them.

Note on this clone: Within the sample, other DNA sequences also encode this same CDR3. CDR3 amino acids: CASSPPGLMNTEAFF. As DNA, the CDR3 is TGTGCCAGCAGCCCTCCGGGACTCATGAACACTGAAGCTTTCTTT. The chain has TRBV28 and TRBJ1-1, with D possibly being TRBD1 (5 bases). Trimming cost V 6 bases and J 0 bases, with 14 bases left between them. The CDR3 has 15 amino acids. Germline CDR1 is MDHEN and CDR2 is SYDVKM.

The chain couples TRBV28 to TRBJ1-3, with TRBD1 as a possible D gene (6 bases). The CDR3 loop spans 15 amino acids. Trimming left V 6 bases short and J 4 bases short, with 16 bases between. CDR1 and CDR2 from the germline V gene are MDHEN and SYDVKM. The CDR3 sequence is CASRYPRGRGNTIYF. In DNA, the CDR3 is TGTGCCAGCAGGTATCCCAGGGGTAGAGGAAACACCATATATTTT.

This chain uses TRBV20-1 with TRBJ1-1, with D unresolved. CDR3 length equals 11 residues. Germline V gene sequence: CDR1 DFQATT, CDR2 SNEGSKA (reference sequence). The V and J ends lost 3 bases and 7 bases respectively, with 9 bases between them. This chain's CDR3 is CSASGVSEAFF. In DNA form, the CDR3 reads TGCAGTGCTAGTGGAGTTAGTGAAGCTTTCTTT.